Sequencing of this T cell receptor (beta chain) was carried out in a study of blood T cell repertoires in COVID-19. Study at large: Sites in the United States, Italy and Spain provided acute and convalescent COVID-19 samples.

A remark on this clone: With a much larger clone just one base away, this may be a read error.

The CDR3 length is 17 residues. Looked up from germline, CDR1 is SGHDT and CDR2 is YYEEEE. V was cut by 2 bases and J by 0 bases, with 17 bases left in between. Per the original data handling: Reference gene primer amplification gave nucleated cell count estimates. TCRdb's table, derived via immunoSEQ multiplex PCR, lists solely in-frame clones and lacks some. That table is the source of V, J and clone size, and D and trimming were worked out from the DNA. The profile shows more than 95,000 clones, around 80% of them singletons. The receptor was isolated from a man in his forties or fifties with acute or convalescent COVID-19. Sequencing was performed on peripheral blood. The V gene is TRBV5-6, the J gene TRBJ1-1, with TRBD1 as a possible D gene (5 bases). Here the CDR3 DNA reads TGTGCCAGCAGCTTTGGCGGCATGTCAGGGATGAACACTGAAGCTTTCTTT. Translation: CASSFGGMSGMNTEAFF.